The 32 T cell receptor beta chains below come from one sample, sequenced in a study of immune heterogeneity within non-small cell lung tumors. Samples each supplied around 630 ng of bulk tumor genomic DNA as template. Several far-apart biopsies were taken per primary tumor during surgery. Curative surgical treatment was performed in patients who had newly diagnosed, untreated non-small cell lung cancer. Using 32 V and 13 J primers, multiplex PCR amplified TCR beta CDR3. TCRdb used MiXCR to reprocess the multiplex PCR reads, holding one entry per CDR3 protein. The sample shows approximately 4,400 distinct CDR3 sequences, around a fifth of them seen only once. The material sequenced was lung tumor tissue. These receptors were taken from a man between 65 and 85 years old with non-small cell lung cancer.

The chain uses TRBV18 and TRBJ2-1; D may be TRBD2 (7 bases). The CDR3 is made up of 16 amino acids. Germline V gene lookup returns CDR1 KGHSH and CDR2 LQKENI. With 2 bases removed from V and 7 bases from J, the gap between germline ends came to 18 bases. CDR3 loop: CASSPKGGLSRNEQFF. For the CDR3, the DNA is TGTGCCAGCTCACCAAAGGGGGGACTATCGAGGAATGAGCAGTTCTTC.

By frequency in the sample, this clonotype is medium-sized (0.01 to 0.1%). Here the CDR3 reads CASSASLGTSPLHF. DNA of the CDR3: TGTGCCAGCAGTGCGAGCTTAGGGACTTCACCCCTCCACTTT. The V and J genes are TRBV2 and TRBJ1-6; tentative D call: TRBD1 (5 bases). Germline CDR1 SNHLY, CDR2 FYNNEI. V was shortened by 4 bases and J by 9 bases, with 13 bases between the two germline ends. The CDR3 totals 14 residues. The whole variable domain, remainder taken from reference TRBV2 and TRBJ1-6, is EPEVTQTPSHQVTQMGQEVILRCVPISNHLYFYWYRQILGQKVEFLVSFYNNEISEKSEIFDDQFSVERPDGSNFTLKIRSTKLEDSAMYFCASSASLGTSPLHFGNGTRLTVT.

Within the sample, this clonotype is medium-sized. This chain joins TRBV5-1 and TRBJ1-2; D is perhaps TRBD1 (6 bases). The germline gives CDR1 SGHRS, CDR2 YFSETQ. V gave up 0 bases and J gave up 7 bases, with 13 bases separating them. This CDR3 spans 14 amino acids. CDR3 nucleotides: TGCGCCAGCAGCTTGGATGGGGGGCGGTTTGGCTACACCTTC. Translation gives CASSLDGGRFGYTF. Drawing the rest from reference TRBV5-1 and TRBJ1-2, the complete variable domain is KAGVTQTPRYLIKTRGQQVTLSCSPISGHRSVSWYQQTPGQGLQFLFEYFSETQRNKGNFPGRFSGRQFSNSRSEMNVSTLELGDSALYLCASSLDGGRFGYTFGSGTRLTVV.

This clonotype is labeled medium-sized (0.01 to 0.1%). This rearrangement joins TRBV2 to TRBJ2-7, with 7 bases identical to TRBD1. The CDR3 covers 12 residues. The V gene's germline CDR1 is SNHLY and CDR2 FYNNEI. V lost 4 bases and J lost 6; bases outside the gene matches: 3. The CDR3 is CASSVQGTEQYF. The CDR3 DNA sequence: TGTGCCAGCAGTGTACAGGGGACCGAGCAGTACTTC.

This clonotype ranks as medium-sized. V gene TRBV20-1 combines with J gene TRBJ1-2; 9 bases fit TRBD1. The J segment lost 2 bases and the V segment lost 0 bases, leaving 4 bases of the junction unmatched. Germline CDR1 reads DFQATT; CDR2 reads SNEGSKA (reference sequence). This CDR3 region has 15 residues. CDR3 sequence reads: CSARDRQGVNYGYTF. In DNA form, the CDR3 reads TGCAGTGCTAGAGACCGACAGGGGGTGAACTATGGCTACACCTTC.

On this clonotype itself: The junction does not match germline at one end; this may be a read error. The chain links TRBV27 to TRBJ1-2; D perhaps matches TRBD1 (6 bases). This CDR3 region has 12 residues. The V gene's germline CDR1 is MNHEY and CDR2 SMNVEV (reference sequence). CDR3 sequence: CANSLTGYGYTF. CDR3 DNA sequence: TGTGCCAACAGTTTGACAGGATATGGCTACACCTTC.

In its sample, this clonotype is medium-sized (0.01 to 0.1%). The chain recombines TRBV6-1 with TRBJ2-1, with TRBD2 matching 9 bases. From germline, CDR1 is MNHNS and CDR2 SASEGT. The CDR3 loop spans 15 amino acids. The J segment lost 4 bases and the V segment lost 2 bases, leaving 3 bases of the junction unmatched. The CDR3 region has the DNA TGTGCCAGCAGTGAAAGACTAGCGGCTTACAATGAGCAGTTCTTC. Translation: CASSERLAAYNEQFF.

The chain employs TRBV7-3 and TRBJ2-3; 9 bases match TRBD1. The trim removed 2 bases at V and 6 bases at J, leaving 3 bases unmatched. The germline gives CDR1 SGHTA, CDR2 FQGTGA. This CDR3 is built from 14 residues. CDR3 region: CASSLGTGWDTQYF. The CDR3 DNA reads TGTGCCAGCAGCTTAGGGACAGGGTGGGATACGCAGTATTTT.

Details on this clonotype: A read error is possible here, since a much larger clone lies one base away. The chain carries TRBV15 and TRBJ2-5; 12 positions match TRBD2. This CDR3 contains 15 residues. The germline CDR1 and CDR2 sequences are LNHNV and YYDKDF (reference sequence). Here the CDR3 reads CATRRLAGEEEIQYF. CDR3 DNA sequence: TGTGCCACCAGGCGACTAGCGGGAGAGGAGGAGATCCAGTACTTC.

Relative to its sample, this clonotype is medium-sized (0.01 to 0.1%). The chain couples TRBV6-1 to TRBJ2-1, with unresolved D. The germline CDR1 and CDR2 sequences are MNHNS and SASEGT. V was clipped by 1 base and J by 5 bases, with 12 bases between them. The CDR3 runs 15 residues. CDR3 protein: CASSEVAQSDNEQFF. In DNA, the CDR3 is TGTGCCAGCAGTGAAGTAGCACAGTCGGACAATGAGCAGTTCTTC.

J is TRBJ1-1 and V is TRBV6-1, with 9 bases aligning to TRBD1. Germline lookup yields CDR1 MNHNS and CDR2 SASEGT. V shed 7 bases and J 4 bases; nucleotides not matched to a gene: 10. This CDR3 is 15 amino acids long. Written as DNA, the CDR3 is TGTGCCAGCAAAAAACAGGGGGCTGCGGGCACTGAAGCTTTCTTT. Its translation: CASKKQGAAGTEAFF.

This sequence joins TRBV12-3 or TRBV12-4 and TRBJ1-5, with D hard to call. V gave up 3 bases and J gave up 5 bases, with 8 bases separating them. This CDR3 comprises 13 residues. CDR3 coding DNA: TGTGCCAGCAGTTTTGGTCAGTATCAGCCCCAGCATTTT. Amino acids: CASSFGQYQPQHF.

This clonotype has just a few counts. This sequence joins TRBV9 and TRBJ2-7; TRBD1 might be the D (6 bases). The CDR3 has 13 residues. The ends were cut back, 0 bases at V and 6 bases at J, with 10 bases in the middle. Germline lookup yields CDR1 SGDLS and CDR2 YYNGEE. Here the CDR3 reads CASSVVSGAEQYF. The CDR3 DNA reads TGTGCCAGCAGCGTAGTTTCAGGGGCCGAGCAGTACTTC.

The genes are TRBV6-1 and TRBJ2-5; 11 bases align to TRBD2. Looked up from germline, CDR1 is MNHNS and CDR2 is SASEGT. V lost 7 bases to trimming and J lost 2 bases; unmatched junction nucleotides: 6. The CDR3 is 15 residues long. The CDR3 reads CASIPGLAEQETQYF. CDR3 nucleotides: TGTGCCAGCATCCCGGGACTAGCGGAACAAGAGACCCAGTACTTC.

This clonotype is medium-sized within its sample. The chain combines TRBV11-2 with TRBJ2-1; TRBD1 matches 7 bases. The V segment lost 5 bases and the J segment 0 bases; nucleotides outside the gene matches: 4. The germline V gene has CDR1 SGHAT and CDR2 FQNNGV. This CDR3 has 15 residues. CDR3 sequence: CASSKTGSSYNEQFF. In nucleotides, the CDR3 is TGTGCCAGCAGCAAGACAGGGAGCTCCTACAATGAGCAGTTCTTC.

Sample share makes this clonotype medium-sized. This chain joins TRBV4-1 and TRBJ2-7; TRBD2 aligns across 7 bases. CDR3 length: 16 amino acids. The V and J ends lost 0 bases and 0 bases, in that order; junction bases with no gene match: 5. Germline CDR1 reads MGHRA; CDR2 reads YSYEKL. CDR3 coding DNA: TGCGCCAGCAGCCAAGAATGGGGAGGGACCTCCTACGAGCAGTACTTC. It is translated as CASSQEWGGTSYEQYF.

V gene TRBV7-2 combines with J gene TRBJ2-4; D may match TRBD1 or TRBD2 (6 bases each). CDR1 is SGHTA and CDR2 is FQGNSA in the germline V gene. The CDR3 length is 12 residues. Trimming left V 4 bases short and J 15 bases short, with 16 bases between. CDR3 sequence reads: CASSYTGTYPYF. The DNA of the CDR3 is TGTGCCAGCAGCTACACAGGGACTTATCCGTACTTC. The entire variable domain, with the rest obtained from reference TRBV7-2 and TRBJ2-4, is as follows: GAGVSQSPSNKVTEKGKDVELRCDPISGHTALYWYRQSLGQGLEFLIYFQGNSAPDKSGLPSDRFSAERTGGSVSTLTIQRTQQEDSAVYLCASSYTGTYPYFGAGTRLSVL.

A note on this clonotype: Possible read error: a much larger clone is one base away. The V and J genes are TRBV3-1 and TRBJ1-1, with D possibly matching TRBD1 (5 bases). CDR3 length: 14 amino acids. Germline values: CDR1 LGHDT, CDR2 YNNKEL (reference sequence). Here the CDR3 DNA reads TGTGCCAGCATCCAAGACCGGGGGACCGTTGAAGCTTTCTTT. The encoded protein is CASIQDRGTVEAFF.

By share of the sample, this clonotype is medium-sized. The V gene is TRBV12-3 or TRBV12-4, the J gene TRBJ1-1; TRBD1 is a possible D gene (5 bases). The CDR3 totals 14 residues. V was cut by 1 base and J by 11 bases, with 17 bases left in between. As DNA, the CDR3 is TGTGCCAGCAGTTTAGGGGGGTGGAGGAGAGGGGCTTTCTTT. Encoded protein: CASSLGGWRRGAFF.

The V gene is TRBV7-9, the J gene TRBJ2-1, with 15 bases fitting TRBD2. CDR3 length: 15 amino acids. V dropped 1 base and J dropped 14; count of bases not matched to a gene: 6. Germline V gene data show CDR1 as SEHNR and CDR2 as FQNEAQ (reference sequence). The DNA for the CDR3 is TGTGCCAGCAGCTTAGGGACTAGCGGGAGGGGTAGAGAGTTCTTC. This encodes CASSLGTSGRGREFF.

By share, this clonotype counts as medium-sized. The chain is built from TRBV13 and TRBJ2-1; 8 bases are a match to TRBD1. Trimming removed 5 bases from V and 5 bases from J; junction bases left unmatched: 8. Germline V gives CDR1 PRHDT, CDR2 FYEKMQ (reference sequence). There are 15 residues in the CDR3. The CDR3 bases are TGTGCCAGCAGCGCCGGGACAGGACTCAACAATGAGCAGTTCTTC. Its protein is CASSAGTGLNNEQFF.

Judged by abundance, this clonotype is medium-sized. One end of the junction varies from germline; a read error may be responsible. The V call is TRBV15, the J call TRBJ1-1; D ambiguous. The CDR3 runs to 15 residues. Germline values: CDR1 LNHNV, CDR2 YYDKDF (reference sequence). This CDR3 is CATSRERALTVEAFF. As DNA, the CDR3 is TGTGCCACCAGCCGAGAGAGGGCTTTAACTGTTGAAGCTTTCTTT.

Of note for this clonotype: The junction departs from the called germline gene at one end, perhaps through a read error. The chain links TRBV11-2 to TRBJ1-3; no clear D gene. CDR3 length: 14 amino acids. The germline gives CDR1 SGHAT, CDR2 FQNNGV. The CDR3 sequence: CASSSRISGSTIYF. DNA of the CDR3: TGTGCCAGCAGCTCCAGAATCTCTGGAAGCACCATATATTTT.

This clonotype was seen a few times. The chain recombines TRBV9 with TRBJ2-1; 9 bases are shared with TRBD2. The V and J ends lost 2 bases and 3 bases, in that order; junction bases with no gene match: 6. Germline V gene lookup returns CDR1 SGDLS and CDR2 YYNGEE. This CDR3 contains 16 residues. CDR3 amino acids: CASSVLAGGDYNEQFF. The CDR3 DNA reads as TGTGCCAGCAGCGTGTTGGCGGGGGGGGACTACAATGAGCAGTTCTTC. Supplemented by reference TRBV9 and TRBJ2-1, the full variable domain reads DSGVTQTPKHLITATGQRVTLRCSPRSGDLSVYWYQQSLDQGLQFLIQYYNGEERAKGNILERFSAQQFPDLHSELNLSSLELGDSALYFCASSVLAGGDYNEQFFGPGTRLTVL.

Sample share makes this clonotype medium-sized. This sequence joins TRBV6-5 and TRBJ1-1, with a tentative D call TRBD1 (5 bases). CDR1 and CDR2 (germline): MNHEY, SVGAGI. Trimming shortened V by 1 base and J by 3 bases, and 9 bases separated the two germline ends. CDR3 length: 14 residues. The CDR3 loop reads CASSYWTGDTEAFF. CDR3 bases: TGTGCCAGCAGTTACTGGACGGGGGACACTGAAGCTTTCTTT.

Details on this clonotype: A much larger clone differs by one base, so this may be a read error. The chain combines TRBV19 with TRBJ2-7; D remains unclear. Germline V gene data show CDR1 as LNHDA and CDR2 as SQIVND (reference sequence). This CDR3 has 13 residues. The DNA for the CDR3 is TGTGCCAGTAGTATTACGGAATCCTGCGAGCAGTACTTC. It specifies CASSITESCEQYF.

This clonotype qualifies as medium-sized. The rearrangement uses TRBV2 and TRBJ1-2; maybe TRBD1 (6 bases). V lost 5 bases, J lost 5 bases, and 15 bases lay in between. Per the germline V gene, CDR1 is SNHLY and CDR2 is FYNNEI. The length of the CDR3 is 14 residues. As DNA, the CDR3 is TGTGCCAGCAGTCCCTCGGCCGGGACATATGGCTACACCTTC. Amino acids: CASSPSAGTYGYTF.

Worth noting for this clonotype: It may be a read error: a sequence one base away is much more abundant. DNA of the CDR3: TGTGTCAGCAGGGGACAGACTTGGAACTATGGCTACACCTTC. Residues: CVSRGQTWNYGYTF. The rearrangement joins TRBV6-1 to TRBJ1-2; TRBD1 matches 7 bases. The CDR3 spans 14 residues. Germline V CDR1 and CDR2: MNHNS, SASEGT.

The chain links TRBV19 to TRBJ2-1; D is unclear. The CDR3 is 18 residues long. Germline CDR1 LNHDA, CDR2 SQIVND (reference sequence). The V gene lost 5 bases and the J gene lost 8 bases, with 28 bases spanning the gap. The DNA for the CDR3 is TGTGCCAGTAGTCCCCCCCCTCCCTTTCAACCGTGGGTTGATGAGCAGTTCTTC. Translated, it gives CASSPPPPFQPWVDEQFF.

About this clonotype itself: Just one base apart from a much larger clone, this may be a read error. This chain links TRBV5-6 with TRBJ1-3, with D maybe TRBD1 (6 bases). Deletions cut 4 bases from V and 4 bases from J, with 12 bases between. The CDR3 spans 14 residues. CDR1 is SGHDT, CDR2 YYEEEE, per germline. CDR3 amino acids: CASSGGLLGNTIYF. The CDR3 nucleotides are TGTGCCAGCAGCGGGGGGCTGCTGGGAAACACCATATATTTT.

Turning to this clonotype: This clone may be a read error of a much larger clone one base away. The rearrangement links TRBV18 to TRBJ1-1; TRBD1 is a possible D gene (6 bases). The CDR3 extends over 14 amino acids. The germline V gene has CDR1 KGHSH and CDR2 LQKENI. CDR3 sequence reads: CASSLGQLNAEAFF. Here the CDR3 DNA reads TGTGCCAGCTCACTCGGACAGCTGAACGCTGAAGCTTTCTTT.

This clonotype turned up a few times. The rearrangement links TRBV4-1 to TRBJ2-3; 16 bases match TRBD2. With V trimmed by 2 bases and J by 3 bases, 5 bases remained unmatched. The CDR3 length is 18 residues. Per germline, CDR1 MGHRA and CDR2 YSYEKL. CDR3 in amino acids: CASSQSGTSGRGTDTQYF. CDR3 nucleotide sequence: TGCGCCAGCAGCCAATCCGGGACTAGCGGGAGGGGGACAGATACGCAGTATTTT.